The 10 T cell receptor beta chains presented below share a single source sample, sequenced in a study of OX40 agonist ivuxolimab in advanced cancers. Here immunoSEQ multiplex PCR was the method, and the copy in TCRdb shows in-frame clones only, minus some. In the table there are roughly 80,000 clones, around 80% of which are singletons. The input for sequencing was CD4+ or CD8+ T cells sorted from blood, taken in a trial of the OX40 agonist ivuxolimab. The origin of the receptors is an adult with an advanced solid tumor such as melanoma, head and neck, liver or kidney cancer.

The chain uses TRBV5-1 and TRBJ2-4, with D possibly TRBD1 on 5 matching bases. Germline CDR1 and CDR2: SGHRS and YFSETQ. V was shortened by 6 bases and J by 5 bases, with 6 bases between the two germline ends. The CDR3 contains 11 residues. The CDR3 reads CASKGENIQYF. CDR3 coding DNA: TGCGCCAGCAAAGGGGAAAACATTCAGTACTTC.

The table lists this clone with a few counts. This chain joins TRBV7-9 and TRBJ2-1, with D tentatively TRBD1 (5 bases). Trimming left V 1 base short and J 2 bases short, with 9 bases between. Germline V gene lookup returns CDR1 SEHNR and CDR2 FQNEAQ (reference sequence). There are 15 residues in the CDR3. The CDR3 sequence: CASSLVQVPYNEQFF. The CDR3 DNA follows: TGTGCCAGCAGCTTAGTACAGGTCCCCTACAATGAGCAGTTCTTC.

This clone was seen once. The genes are TRBV28 and TRBJ2-1, with D perhaps TRBD1 (5 bases). Per germline, CDR1 MDHEN and CDR2 SYDVKM. This CDR3 has 19 amino acids. V lost 4 bases and J lost 3, with 25 bases in between. CDR3 loop: CASSSPKGVRQSHYNEQFF. For the CDR3, the DNA is TGTGCCAGCAGTTCCCCCAAAGGGGTGAGGCAGAGTCACTACAATGAGCAGTTCTTC. The whole variable domain, remainder taken from reference TRBV28 and TRBJ2-1, is DVKVTQSSRYLVKRTGEKVFLECVQDMDHENMFWYRQDPGLGLRLIYFSYDVKMKEKGDIPEGYSVSREKKERFSLILESASTNQTSMYLCASSSPKGVRQSHYNEQFFGPGTRLTVL.

This chain uses TRBV5-4 with TRBJ1-2, with D unclear. Per the germline V gene, CDR1 is SGHNT and CDR2 is YYREEE (reference sequence). There are 14 residues in the CDR3. The V gene lost 0 bases and the J gene lost 6 bases, with 12 bases spanning the gap. The CDR3 spells CASSLDRVGHGYTF. The CDR3 DNA follows: TGTGCCAGCAGCTTGGATCGGGTTGGACATGGCTACACCTTC.

The CDR3 loop reads CASIQDSSNTQYF. The CDR3, as DNA: TGTGCCAGCATTCAGGACTCCTCAAATACGCAGTATTTT. The gene calls are TRBV6-1 and TRBJ2-3; a possible D gene is TRBD2 (5 bases). CDR3 length equals 13 residues. Trimming removed 7 bases from V and 7 bases from J, with 15 bases in between. Germline V gene sequence: CDR1 MNHNS, CDR2 SASEGT.

V is TRBV28 and J is TRBJ2-7, with 9 bases identical to TRBD2. There are 15 residues in the CDR3. With 2 bases clipped from V and 2 bases from J, the junction kept 4 bases outside the gene matches. Germline CDR1 and CDR2: MDHEN and SYDVKM. In nucleotides, the CDR3 is TGTGCCAGCAGTTTACCGCTAGCGGGGACCTACGAGCAGTACTTC. Amino acids: CASSLPLAGTYEQYF.

This chain joins TRBV5-1 and TRBJ2-7, with 12 bases that match TRBD2. This CDR3 has 15 amino acids. The germline V gene has CDR1 SGHRS and CDR2 YFSETQ. Germline trimming cut 3 bases from V and 3 bases from J; bases unmatched to any gene: 4. The chain's CDR3 is CASSWTSGTLYEQYF. The DNA for the CDR3 is TGCGCCAGCAGCTGGACTAGCGGGACGCTCTACGAGCAGTACTTC.

The chain employs TRBV9 and TRBJ2-6; D is undetermined. Trimming left V 2 bases short and J 4 bases short, with 7 bases between. CDR3 length: 14 residues. The V gene's germline CDR1 is SGDLS and CDR2 YYNGEE. CDR3 bases: TGTGCCAGCAGCGTTCAATCCGGGGCCAACGTCCTGACTTTC. The encoded protein is CASSVQSGANVLTF. Drawing the rest from reference TRBV9 and TRBJ2-6, the complete variable domain is DSGVTQTPKHLITATGQRVTLRCSPRSGDLSVYWYQQSLDQGLQFLIQYYNGEERAKGNILERFSAQQFPDLHSELNLSSLELGDSALYFCASSVQSGANVLTFGAGSRLTVL.

This clone came up a few times. The CDR3 DNA follows: TGTGCCAGCAGTTTATTTGCAGGGGCAACCTACGAGCAGTACTTC. Encoded protein: CASSLFAGATYEQYF. V gene TRBV28 combines with J gene TRBJ2-7, with a possible D match to TRBD1 (6 bases). The CDR3 extends over 15 amino acids. V dropped 1 base and J dropped 2 bases, with 12 bases sitting between them. CDR1 is MDHEN, CDR2 SYDVKM, per germline.

The J gene is TRBJ1-2, the V gene TRBV5-1; D is unclear. V lost 4 bases and J 3 bases, leaving 13 bases between the germline ends. The length of the CDR3 is 14 residues. The germline V gene encodes CDR1 SGHRS and CDR2 YFSETQ. The DNA of the CDR3 is TGCGCCAGCAGCCAAGGTAACGAGTACTATGGCTACACCTTC. This sequence encodes CASSQGNEYYGYTF. Drawing the rest from reference TRBV5-1 and TRBJ1-2, the complete variable domain is KAGVTQTPRYLIKTRGQQVTLSCSPISGHRSVSWYQQTPGQGLQFLFEYFSETQRNKGNFPGRFSGRQFSNSRSEMNVSTLELGDSALYLCASSQGNEYYGYTFGSGTRLTVV.